These 8 T cell receptor beta chains originate from one sample sequenced in a study of cytomegalovirus exposure and HLA in healthy donors. Method: immunoSEQ multiplex PCR; TCRdb's copy keeps in-frame clones and lacks some. The sample has 150,000 or so clones; more than 80% are singletons. Sequencing was carried out using PBMCs. Receptors were obtained from a woman aged 25 to 39 in good health and CMV-seropositive.

The chain is built from TRBV27 and TRBJ1-1, with D maybe TRBD1 (5 bases). The CDR3 has 13 residues. The germline gives CDR1 MNHEY, CDR2 SMNVEV (reference sequence). With 3 bases removed from V and 5 bases from J, the gap between germline ends came to 10 bases. CDR3: CASSFWGETEAFF. The CDR3 region has the DNA TGTGCCAGCAGTTTTTGGGGGGAAACTGAAGCTTTCTTT.

The genes are TRBV19 and TRBJ1-2, with 7 positions matching TRBD1. The CDR3 runs to 14 residues. J was trimmed by 2 bases and V by 2 bases; bases with no gene match: 2. From germline, CDR1 is LNHDA and CDR2 SQIVND (reference sequence). The CDR3, as DNA: TGTGCCAGTAGTATATCGACAGGGAACTATGGCTACACCTTC. Translated, it gives CASSISTGNYGYTF.

CDR3 protein: CASTRGHQRSGNTIYF. CDR3 nucleotides: TGTGCCAGCACCCGGGGACACCAGCGCTCTGGAAACACCATATATTTT. This sequence joins TRBV5-5 and TRBJ1-3, with a tentative D call TRBD1 (6 bases). Trimming took 6 bases from V and 0 from J, leaving 16 bases between them. This CDR3 is 16 amino acids long. CDR1 SGHKS and CDR2 YYEKEE come from the germline V gene (reference sequence).

This chain connects TRBV6-5 to TRBJ2-7; TRBD2 might be the D (5 bases). V lost 5 bases and J 9 bases, leaving 17 bases between the germline ends. The CDR3 is 13 residues long. Germline-derived CDR1 and CDR2 are MNHEY and SVGAGI. In nucleotides, the CDR3 is TGTGCCAGCAGTACCAGCGGTGGCGGAGGGCAGTACTTC. It yields the protein CASSTSGGGGQYF.

The genes are TRBV5-1 and TRBJ2-5; TRBD1 matches 7 bases. V dropped 1 base and J dropped 2; count of bases not matched to a gene: 2. Germline V gene lookup returns CDR1 SGHRS and CDR2 YFSETQ. The CDR3 runs to 14 residues. The CDR3 DNA reads TGCGCCAGCAGCTTGTGGGACAGTCAAGAGACCCAGTACTTC. Amino acids: CASSLWDSQETQYF.

This chain joins TRBV28 and TRBJ1-2; D may be TRBD1 (5 bases). The CDR3 totals 14 residues. The V end was cut by 4 bases, the J end by 7 bases, with 16 bases between. The germline gives CDR1 MDHEN, CDR2 SYDVKM. CDR3 protein: CASSWVPGGGGYTF. Here the CDR3 DNA reads TGTGCCAGCAGTTGGGTCCCCGGGGGAGGTGGCTACACCTTC.

This rearrangement joins TRBV11-2 to TRBJ2-7; 8 bases line up with TRBD2. Germline loops: CDR1 SGHAT, CDR2 FQNNGV. The trim removed 7 bases at V and 1 base at J, leaving 12 bases unmatched. This CDR3 spans 16 amino acids. CDR3 bases: TGTGCCAGCACCTACCGGACAGCGGGAGTGTCCTACGAGCAGTACTTC. Amino acids: CASTYRTAGVSYEQYF. Using reference TRBV11-2 and TRBJ2-7 for the parts outside the CDR3, the full variable domain is EAGVAQSPRYKIIEKRQSVAFWCNPISGHATLYWYQQILGQGPKLLIQFQNNGVVDDSQLPKDRFSAERLKGVDSTLKIQPAKLEDSAVYLCASTYRTAGVSYEQYFGPGTRLTVT.

The chain carries TRBV9 and TRBJ1-2; TRBD1 matches 9 bases. CDR3 length: 14 residues. Germline-derived CDR1 and CDR2 are SGDLS and YYNGEE. The V gene end was trimmed by 4 bases and the J gene end by 6 bases; junction bases not matched to a gene: 7. CDR3 nucleotide sequence: TGTGCCAGCAGCCCCGGGACAGGGAGCAATGGCTACACCTTC. Its translation: CASSPGTGSNGYTF.